The 28 T cell receptor beta chains reported below all come from one sample, sequenced in a study of T cells in localized non-small cell lung cancer. Produced via immunoSEQ multiplex PCR; TCRdb's table is partial and in-frame only. Found here are about 21,000 clones, 85% to 90% of them singletons; the top ten hold about a sixth. Sequencing was performed on PBMCs, taken before any cancer treatment. These receptors all come from a woman aged 40-69 years with stage II squamous cell lung carcinoma.

V and J are TRBV7-9 and TRBJ2-7; D is perhaps TRBD1 (5 bases). The germline gives CDR1 SEHNR, CDR2 FQNEAQ (reference sequence). This CDR3 is 12 amino acids long. V dropped 10 bases and J dropped 3 bases, with 13 bases sitting between them. The CDR3 region is CAIQDSVYEQYF. The CDR3 nucleotides are TGTGCCATACAAGACAGCGTCTACGAGCAGTACTTC.

CDR3: CASSYPDRVKEAFF. The CDR3 DNA reads as TGTGCCAGCAGTTACCCAGACAGGGTCAAAGAAGCTTTCTTT. J is TRBJ1-1 and V is TRBV6-6; 7 nucleotides align to TRBD1. CDR3 length: 14 residues. Germline CDR1 reads MNHNY; CDR2 reads SVGAGI (reference sequence). V dropped 2 bases and J dropped 8; count of bases not matched to a gene: 8.

This clone was found once. The rearrangement uses TRBV7-3 and TRBJ2-5; D possibly corresponds to TRBD2 (6 bases). V was trimmed by 5 bases and J by 4 bases, leaving 14 bases between them. This CDR3 has 14 amino acids. Germline V CDR1 and CDR2: SGHTA, FQGTGA. CDR3 DNA sequence: TGTGCCAGCAGCCCCGAGGGAGCGGGAGAGACCCAGTACTTC. This translates into CASSPEGAGETQYF.

V and J are TRBV11-2 and TRBJ2-7; 9 bases line up with TRBD1. Germline V gives CDR1 SGHAT, CDR2 FQNNGV. The CDR3 sequence is 13 residues long. V lost 8 bases to trimming and J lost 0 bases; unmatched junction nucleotides: 2. CDR3 residues: CASAGQGSYEQYF. The CDR3 region has the DNA TGTGCCAGCGCGGGACAGGGCTCCTACGAGCAGTACTTC.

V usage is TRBV30 and J usage is TRBJ1-5; D is ambiguous. V lost 3 bases and J lost 4, with 10 bases in between. CDR1 and CDR2 (germline): GTSNPN, SVGIG (reference sequence). CDR3 size: 13 residues. CDR3 amino acids: CAWSPQENQPQHF. The CDR3 DNA follows: TGTGCCTGGAGCCCCCAGGAGAATCAGCCCCAGCATTTT.

The CDR3 DNA sequence: TGTGCCAGCAGCCAAGAACCTACCCCTTCCTACAATGAGCAGTTCTTC. Residues: CASSQEPTPSYNEQFF. The rearrangement uses TRBV4-2 and TRBJ2-1, with D uncertain. The CDR3 contains 16 residues. From germline, CDR1 is LGHNA and CDR2 YNFKEQ. The V end was cut by 0 bases, the J end by 1 base, with 10 bases between.

The chain combines TRBV11-2 with TRBJ1-3; D is undetermined. V shed 4 bases and J shed 4 bases, with 8 bases lying between them. CDR3 length: 13 residues. Looked up from germline, CDR1 is SGHAT and CDR2 is FQNNGV. The CDR3 nucleotides read TGTGCCAGCAGCTCGGACGTAGGAAACACCATATATTTT. Its translation: CASSSDVGNTIYF. Drawing the rest from reference TRBV11-2 and TRBJ1-3, the complete variable domain is EAGVAQSPRYKIIEKRQSVAFWCNPISGHATLYWYQQILGQGPKLLIQFQNNGVVDDSQLPKDRFSAERLKGVDSTLKIQPAKLEDSAVYLCASSSDVGNTIYFGEGSWLTVV.

The CDR3 region has the DNA TGTGCCAGCAGCCGACAGGGTCTTAGCGAGCAGTACTTC. It is translated as CASSRQGLSEQYF. V gene TRBV11-3 combines with J gene TRBJ2-7, with 7 positions matching TRBD1. CDR3 size: 13 residues. V lost 5 bases, J lost 6 bases, and 7 bases stayed unmatched. From germline, CDR1 is SGHNT and CDR2 YENEEA.

The rearrangement joins TRBV5-5 to TRBJ2-7, with D maybe TRBD2 (5 bases). Germline CDR1 SGHKS, CDR2 YYEKEE (reference sequence). This CDR3 is built from 14 residues. The germline V and J ends were trimmed by 5 bases and 0 bases, with 12 bases remaining between them. The CDR3 nucleotides are TGTGCCAGCAGGGAGGACTGGAGCTCCTACGAGCAGTACTTC. This sequence encodes CASREDWSSYEQYF.

This chain uses TRBV4-2 with TRBJ2-7, with D unclear. Germline assignment: CDR1 LGHNA and CDR2 YNFKEQ. The CDR3 runs 14 residues. Trimming removed 0 bases from V and 3 bases from J, with 9 bases in between. Here the CDR3 reads CASSQEGSVYEQYF. In DNA form, the CDR3 reads TGTGCCAGCAGCCAAGAAGGCAGTGTCTACGAGCAGTACTTC.

The chain joins TRBV2 to TRBJ2-7; D call uncertain. The ends were cut back, 7 bases at V and 3 bases at J, with 13 bases in the middle. CDR3 length: 13 residues. CDR1 and CDR2 (germline): SNHLY, FYNNEI. In nucleotides, the CDR3 is TGTGCCAGCAAGAGTCATAAGGGCTACGAGCAGTACTTC. It translates to CASKSHKGYEQYF.

This clone was detected once. The chain joins TRBV5-4 to TRBJ1-1; 7 nucleotides align to TRBD1. The germline V gene encodes CDR1 SGHNT and CDR2 YYREEE (reference sequence). Trimming at V came to 4 bases and at J to 3 bases, leaving 3 bases not matched to a gene. CDR3 length: 13 amino acids. The CDR3 is CASSTGTDTEAFF. The CDR3 coding sequence is TGTGCCAGCAGCACGGGGACAGACACTGAAGCTTTCTTT.

The chain is built from TRBV7-3 and TRBJ2-1, with 12 bases that match TRBD2. CDR1 and CDR2 from the germline V gene are SGHTA and FQGTGA. The CDR3 covers 16 residues. Trimming cost V 5 bases and J 8 bases; bases outside gene matches: 10. The CDR3 region is CASSQRLAGDRDEQFF. CDR3 coding DNA: TGTGCCAGCAGCCAGCGACTAGCGGGAGACAGGGATGAGCAGTTCTTC.

The V gene is TRBV5-1, the J gene TRBJ1-3, with no clear D. Deletions cut 0 bases from V and 1 base from J, with 5 bases between. The CDR3 runs 14 residues. Germline CDR1 SGHRS, CDR2 YFSETQ. CDR3 residues: CASSLDGSGNTIYF. The DNA of the CDR3 is TGCGCCAGCAGCTTGGATGGGTCTGGAAACACCATATATTTT.

This chain connects TRBV25-1 to TRBJ1-1, with D possibly matching TRBD1 (6 bases). The CDR3 extends over 16 amino acids. V lost 8 bases and J 9 bases, leaving 28 bases between the germline ends. Per germline, CDR1 MGHDK and CDR2 SYGVNS. The CDR3 nucleotides are TGTGCCAGCCTCAAGGCGGGGGCAAGGGGGGTACAGAAAGCTTTCTTT. Encoded protein: CASLKAGARGVQKAFF.

The chain carries TRBV11-2 and TRBJ2-5, with 7 bases matching TRBD2. With 5 bases clipped from V and 4 bases from J, the junction kept 13 bases outside the gene matches. Germline lookup yields CDR1 SGHAT and CDR2 FQNNGV. This CDR3 comprises 16 residues. CDR3 region: CASSPEAGRNRETQYF. The CDR3 nucleotides read TGTGCCAGCAGCCCAGAAGCGGGACGGAACCGAGAGACCCAGTACTTC.

The CDR3 reads CASSFGGSGRETQYF. CDR3 nucleotide sequence: TGCGCCAGCAGCTTCGGAGGGAGCGGACGGGAGACCCAGTACTTC. The chain recombines TRBV5-1 with TRBJ2-5; D possibly corresponds to TRBD2 (6 bases). The V end lost 2 bases, the J end lost 5 bases, and 16 bases lay between the germline ends. This CDR3 is built from 15 residues. CDR1 and CDR2 (germline): SGHRS, YFSETQ.

J is TRBJ1-1 and V is TRBV6-5; 10 positions agree with TRBD1. CDR1 is MNHEY and CDR2 is SVGAGI in the germline V gene. V dropped 0 bases and J dropped 4; count of bases not matched to a gene: 2. This CDR3 is built from 15 residues. The CDR3 nucleotides read TGTGCCAGCAGTTACTCAGGGACAGGGGCCACTGAAGCTTTCTTT. Translating it yields CASSYSGTGATEAFF.

This clone was counted once. V is TRBV11-2 and J is TRBJ1-4; no clear D. Trimming shortened V by 5 bases and J by 7 bases, and 23 bases separated the two germline ends. Per germline, CDR1 SGHAT and CDR2 FQNNGV. This CDR3 is built from 17 residues. Written as DNA, the CDR3 is TGTGCCAGCAGCGCTGATCGGGCTTCGGTAATCCGTGAAAAACTGTTTTTT. Translated: CASSADRASVIREKLFF.

Only one count was recorded for this clone. The chain joins TRBV9 to TRBJ2-1, with 7 bases that match TRBD2. After removal of 0 bases from V and 8 bases from J, the junction contained 8 bases not matched to a gene. The germline V gene encodes CDR1 SGDLS and CDR2 YYNGEE. The CDR3 consists of 15 residues. CDR3 in DNA: TGTGCCAGCAGCGTAGCTCCGGCTAGCGGATATGAGCAGTTCTTC. Protein sequence: CASSVAPASGYEQFF.

The chain joins TRBV6-5 to TRBJ2-1; no clear D. Deletions cut 4 bases from V and 7 bases from J, with 17 bases between. Per germline, CDR1 MNHEY and CDR2 SVGAGI. The CDR3 is made up of 15 amino acids. For the CDR3, the DNA is TGTGCCAGCAGTTTACGGACGGGCTCTTATAATGAGCAGTTCTTC. Translating it yields CASSLRTGSYNEQFF.

The chain joins TRBV7-7 to TRBJ2-1; D perhaps matches TRBD2 (7 bases). The CDR3 sequence is 15 residues long. CDR1 and CDR2 (germline): SSHAT, FNYEAQ (reference sequence). V lost 1 base, J lost 7 bases, and 14 bases lay in between. In DNA form, the CDR3 reads TGTGCCAGCAGCTTAGGGCTCGGGGGGCGGAATGAGCAGTTCTTC. Protein sequence: CASSLGLGGRNEQFF.

Concerning this clone: An end of the junction does not agree with germline; a read error may underlie this. CDR3 amino acids: CASSRGQGTTNSEAFF. For the CDR3, the DNA is TGCGCCAGCAGTCGCGGACAGGGGACAACGAACTCTGAAGCTTTCTTT. The J gene is TRBJ1-1, the V gene TRBV4-1; TRBD1 agrees at 9 bases. The length of the CDR3 is 16 residues. The germline gives CDR1 MGHRA, CDR2 YSYEKL.

V usage is TRBV19 and J usage is TRBJ2-4; 8 nucleotides line up with TRBD1. Germline trimming cut 5 bases from V and 11 bases from J; bases unmatched to any gene: 11. Germline CDR1 and CDR2: LNHDA and SQIVND (reference sequence). This CDR3 has 14 amino acids. The CDR3 protein is CASSGGTGATVQYF. The DNA for the CDR3 is TGTGCCAGTAGTGGGGGGACAGGAGCTACCGTTCAGTACTTC.

This chain uses TRBV19 with TRBJ2-2; tentative D call: TRBD2 (5 bases). The CDR3 sequence is 11 residues long. CDR1 is LNHDA, CDR2 SQIVND, per germline (reference sequence). Trimming cost V 6 bases and J 7 bases, with 6 bases left between them. In nucleotides, the CDR3 is TGTGCCAGTAGGGGGAGCGGGGAGCTGTTTTTT. This encodes CASRGSGELFF.

In this sample, this clone turned up once. V and J are TRBV18 and TRBJ2-5; 7 bases are shared with TRBD2. The trim removed 0 bases at V and 3 bases at J, leaving 7 bases unmatched. Germline CDR1 is KGHSH and CDR2 is LQKENI. There are 16 residues in the CDR3. Here the CDR3 DNA reads TGTGCCAGCTCACCACCTCTCAGGGACTATGAAGAGACCCAGTACTTC. This encodes CASSPPLRDYEETQYF.

The chain recombines TRBV7-9 with TRBJ1-2, with D perhaps matching TRBD1 (5 bases). In germline, CDR1 is SEHNR, CDR2 FQNEAQ (reference sequence). The CDR3 consists of 14 residues. With 1 base removed from V and 6 bases from J, the gap between germline ends came to 12 bases. The CDR3 coding sequence is TGTGCCAGCAGCTTAGAACGGTGGGGCCATGGCTACACCTTC. This encodes CASSLERWGHGYTF.

The chain couples TRBV11-2 to TRBJ2-5; tentative D call: TRBD2 (5 bases). Germline values: CDR1 SGHAT, CDR2 FQNNGV. The CDR3 is 14 residues long. Trimming shortened V by 6 bases and J by 3 bases, and 14 bases separated the two germline ends. This chain's CDR3 is CASRRGGGKETQYF. For the CDR3, the DNA is TGTGCCAGCAGACGTGGTGGAGGAAAAGAGACCCAGTACTTC. Complete variable domain (other parts from reference TRBV11-2 and TRBJ2-5): EAGVAQSPRYKIIEKRQSVAFWCNPISGHATLYWYQQILGQGPKLLIQFQNNGVVDDSQLPKDRFSAERLKGVDSTLKIQPAKLEDSAVYLCASRRGGGKETQYFGPGTRLLVL.